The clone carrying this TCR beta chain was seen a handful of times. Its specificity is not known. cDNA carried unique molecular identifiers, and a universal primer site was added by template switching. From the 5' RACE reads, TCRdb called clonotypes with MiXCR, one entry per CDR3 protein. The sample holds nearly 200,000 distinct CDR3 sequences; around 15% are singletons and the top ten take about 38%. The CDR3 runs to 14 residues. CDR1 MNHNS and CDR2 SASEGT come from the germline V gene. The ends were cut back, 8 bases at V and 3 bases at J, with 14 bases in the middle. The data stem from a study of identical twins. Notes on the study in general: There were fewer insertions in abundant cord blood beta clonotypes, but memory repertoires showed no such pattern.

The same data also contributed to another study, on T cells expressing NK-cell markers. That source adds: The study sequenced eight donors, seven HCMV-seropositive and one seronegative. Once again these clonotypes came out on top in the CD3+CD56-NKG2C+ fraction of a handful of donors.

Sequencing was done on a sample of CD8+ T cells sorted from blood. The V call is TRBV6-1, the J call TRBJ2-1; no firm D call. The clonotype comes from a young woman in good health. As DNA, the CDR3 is TGTGCCAGCCGTCTTAACAGTAACTACAATGAGCAGTTCTTC. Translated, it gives CASRLNSNYNEQFF.